Listed here are 12 T cell receptor beta chains from one sample, sequenced in a study of control samples from healthy donors and cancer patients. The protocol was immunoSEQ multiplex PCR, while the TCRdb copy is restricted to in-frame clones and leaves out a portion. The sample gives some 90,000 clones, 70% to 90% of which show up once; roughly 7.2% is in the top ten. The sample was blood. All receptors come from a woman aged 55-69 years in good health.

This rearrangement joins TRBV7-9 to TRBJ1-5; maybe TRBD1 (6 bases). Trimming stripped 5 bases from V and 5 bases from J, with 16 bases between. CDR1 SEHNR and CDR2 FQNEAQ come from the germline V gene (reference sequence). The CDR3 spans 15 residues. CDR3 in amino acids: CASSMLGGADQPQHF. In DNA, the CDR3 is TGTGCCAGCAGCATGCTCGGGGGGGCCGATCAGCCCCAGCATTTT.

This clone occurred once. The V and J genes are TRBV18 and TRBJ2-5; D unresolved. The CDR3 totals 13 residues. The germline CDR1 and CDR2 sequences are KGHSH and LQKENI. Trimming removed 4 bases from V and 5 bases from J, with 11 bases in between. The CDR3 is CASSRSPIETQYF. CDR3 coding DNA: TGTGCCAGCTCACGTAGTCCGATCGAGACCCAGTACTTC.

The chain joins TRBV2 to TRBJ1-5; D remains unclear. The length of the CDR3 is 14 residues. Trimming took 2 bases from V and 2 from J, leaving 7 bases between them. The germline CDR1 and CDR2 sequences are SNHLY and FYNNEI. The CDR3 is CASSERVGNQPQHF. In DNA, the CDR3 is TGTGCCAGCAGTGAACGGGTGGGCAATCAGCCCCAGCATTTT.

V is TRBV3-1 (or the pseudogene TRBV3-2) and J is TRBJ1-2, with TRBD1 identical over 11 bases. Per germline, CDR1 LGHDT and CDR2 YNNKEL (reference sequence). V dropped 2 bases and J dropped 7; count of bases not matched to a gene: 6. The CDR3 totals 15 residues. The CDR3 sequence: CASSQTGTGGFGYTF. The CDR3 DNA sequence: TGTGCCAGCAGCCAAACAGGGACAGGGGGATTTGGCTACACCTTC.

The rearrangement uses TRBV5-1 and TRBJ2-7, with 8 bases lining up with TRBD2. V gave up 0 bases and J gave up 3 bases; unmatched junction bases: 5. Germline V gene lookup returns CDR1 SGHRS and CDR2 YFSETQ. CDR3 length: 15 residues. The CDR3 region is CASSLGLAPNYEQYF. The CDR3 DNA follows: TGCGCCAGCAGCTTGGGACTAGCGCCCAACTACGAGCAGTACTTC.

This clone showed up just a few times. The chain links TRBV7-2 to TRBJ1-5; 7 bases line up with TRBD1. The CDR3 extends over 14 amino acids. The J segment lost 6 bases and the V segment lost 7 bases, leaving 9 bases of the junction unmatched. The germline V gene encodes CDR1 SGHTA and CDR2 FQGNSA. CDR3 residues: CASTVEGAGQPQHF. Here the CDR3 DNA reads TGTGCCAGCACGGTAGAGGGGGCAGGTCAGCCCCAGCATTTT.

A few counts support this clone. The rearrangement uses TRBV21-1 and TRBJ1-1; TRBD1, the table's D call, lacks a check against the DNA. TRBV21-1 is tagged as a pseudogene. The CDR3 has 15 residues. The CDR3 DNA is TGTGCCAGCAGCTTAACATACAGGGATGGGACTGAAGCTTTCTTT. This codes for CASSLTYRDGTEAFF.

This clone has a handful of counts. J is TRBJ2-7 and V is TRBV2, with D possibly TRBD2 on 5 matching bases. Per the germline V gene, CDR1 is SNHLY and CDR2 is FYNNEI. The CDR3 totals 12 residues. V lost 3 bases and J 9 bases, leaving 12 bases between the germline ends. CDR3 nucleotides: TGTGCCAGCAGTGACAGGCTAGCCGGGCAGTACTTC. Translating gives CASSDRLAGQYF.

As to this clone: The sample holds other DNA sequences that translate to the same CDR3. J is TRBJ2-3 and V is TRBV27, with a possible D match to TRBD2 (5 bases). This CDR3 is built from 13 residues. The V gene lost 2 bases and the J gene lost 6 bases, with 9 bases spanning the gap. The germline gives CDR1 MNHEY, CDR2 SMNVEV (reference sequence). The CDR3 spells CASSLVWEDTQYF. The CDR3 bases are TGTGCCAGCAGTTTAGTTTGGGAGGATACGCAGTATTTT.

The chain recombines TRBV27 with TRBJ1-6; D is unclear. The CDR3 loop spans 16 amino acids. With 2 bases removed from V and 0 bases from J, the gap between germline ends came to 8 bases. The germline V gene encodes CDR1 MNHEY and CDR2 SMNVEV (reference sequence). The CDR3 sequence: CASSLNGNSYNSPLHF. The CDR3 DNA follows: TGTGCCAGCAGTTTAAACGGGAACTCCTATAATTCACCCCTCCACTTT.

In this sample, this clone turned up once. This chain connects TRBV18 to TRBJ1-1; no clear D gene. CDR3 length: 13 amino acids. V was cut by 3 bases and J by 3 bases, with 8 bases left in between. Germline CDR1 KGHSH, CDR2 LQKENI. The CDR3 DNA reads as TGTGCCAGCTCACCTTCGGTCTACACTGAAGCTTTCTTT. It translates to CASSPSVYTEAFF.

The CDR3 DNA sequence: TGCGCCAGCAGCTTGGGGACTAGCGGGATTGGTGAGCAGTTCTTC. As protein: CASSLGTSGIGEQFF. This rearrangement joins TRBV5-1 to TRBJ2-1; 12 bases line up with TRBD2. Germline lookup yields CDR1 SGHRS and CDR2 YFSETQ. There are 15 residues in the CDR3. V trimming: 0 bases; J trimming: 9 bases; junction bases outside the gene matches: 4. Combining the CDR3 with reference TRBV5-1 and TRBJ2-1 gives the whole variable domain KAGVTQTPRYLIKTRGQQVTLSCSPISGHRSVSWYQQTPGQGLQFLFEYFSETQRNKGNFPGRFSGRQFSNSRSEMNVSTLELGDSALYLCASSLGTSGIGEQFFGPGTRLTVL.